This T cell receptor (beta chain) was sequenced during a study of graft-versus-host responses after intestinal transplantation. The CDR3 has 15 residues. J lost 8 bases, V lost 7 bases, and 9 bases had no gene match. Germline CDR1 SNHLY, CDR2 FYNNEI. Some clones are missing from TCRdb's copy, which holds only in-frame ones; the method was immunoSEQ multiplex PCR. Here the sample spans under 20,000 clones, about 87% being singletons. The chain joins TRBV2 to TRBJ2-1; 12 bases map to TRBD2. The receptor's source is a human patient who received an intestinal transplant, so some T cells may come from the graft donor. The sample consisted of bone marrow, taken less than 130 days after intestinal transplantation. CDR3 region: CASTETSGSIYEQFF. The CDR3 nucleotides read TGTGCCAGCACCGAGACTAGCGGGAGTATATATGAGCAGTTCTTC.